The 10 T cell receptor beta chains below were found in one sample sequenced in a study of OX40 agonist ivuxolimab in advanced cancers. Clones were sequenced by immunoSEQ multiplex PCR, and TCRdb holds only the in-frame ones, with some missing. Here the sample spans 75,000 to 100,000 clones, approximately 90% being singletons. Material: CD4+ or CD8+ T cells sorted from blood, obtained in a trial of the OX40 agonist ivuxolimab. All receptors come from an adult with an advanced solid tumor such as melanoma, head and neck, liver or kidney cancer.

This clone was seen more than once but under ten times. This chain joins TRBV6-5 and TRBJ2-5, with D possibly TRBD2 on 5 matching bases. The V end lost 0 bases, the J end lost 4 bases, and 15 bases lay between the germline ends. Germline CDR1 reads MNHEY; CDR2 reads SVGAGI. The CDR3 runs 16 residues. CDR3 bases: TGTGCCAGCAGTTACTCGATTTCGGGGATACGAGAGACCCAGTACTTC. Translation gives CASSYSISGIRETQYF.

This clone showed up just once. This sequence joins TRBV6-1 and TRBJ1-1; D possibly corresponds to TRBD1 (5 bases). Germline assignment: CDR1 MNHNS and CDR2 SASEGT. This CDR3 is 17 amino acids long. The germline V and J ends were trimmed by 2 bases and 1 base, with 17 bases remaining between them. The CDR3 protein is CASSEIQGALANTEAFF. The CDR3 bases are TGTGCCAGCAGTGAAATCCAGGGTGCCCTAGCGAACACTGAAGCTTTCTTT.

This chain uses TRBV7-9 with TRBJ2-1; no reliable D call. The germline V gene encodes CDR1 SEHNR and CDR2 FQNEAQ (reference sequence). The CDR3 loop spans 13 amino acids. The V end was cut by 2 bases, the J end by 5 bases, with 7 bases between. The CDR3 DNA follows: TGTGCCAGCAGCTTATCCCAAGACAATGAGCAGTTCTTC. Translation gives CASSLSQDNEQFF.

The V gene is TRBV6-6, the J gene TRBJ1-1; 10 positions match TRBD1. CDR1 and CDR2 from the germline V gene are MNHNY and SVGAGI (reference sequence). This CDR3 is 15 amino acids long. J lost 7 bases, V lost 2 bases, and 7 bases had no gene match. CDR3 DNA sequence: TGTGCCAGCAGTTACCAGGACAGGGGGTTGGATGAAGCTTTCTTT. It codes for CASSYQDRGLDEAFF.

V is TRBV18 and J is TRBJ1-4, with 12 bases aligning to TRBD1. The CDR3 has 17 residues. Germline V gives CDR1 KGHSH, CDR2 LQKENI. The J segment lost 8 bases and the V segment lost 3 bases, leaving 10 bases of the junction unmatched. The CDR3 loop reads CASSPRNAGTGGEKLFF. The CDR3 DNA follows: TGTGCCAGCTCACCCAGAAATGCCGGGACAGGGGGCGAAAAACTGTTTTTT.

The chain carries TRBV13 and TRBJ2-5, with a tentative D call TRBD2 (5 bases). Trimming pared 8 bases from V and 2 bases from J, leaving 15 bases between. The CDR3 spans 14 residues. Germline V CDR1 and CDR2: PRHDT, FYEKMQ (reference sequence). DNA for the CDR3: TGTGCCAGCGGAAAGGGAGCGGTTCAAGAGACCCAGTACTTC. As protein: CASGKGAVQETQYF.

CDR3 DNA sequence: TGTGCCAGCAGTCGGGACAGGATCCCCACCTACGAGCAGTACTTC. This gives the protein CASSRDRIPTYEQYF. The V call is TRBV2, the J call TRBJ2-7; 8 bases line up with TRBD1. Germline V gene sequence: CDR1 SNHLY, CDR2 FYNNEI. The ends lost 5 bases at V and 2 bases at J; junction bases unmatched: 8. This CDR3 is 15 amino acids long.

The V call is TRBV27, the J call TRBJ2-1, with D maybe TRBD1 (6 bases). There are 13 residues in the CDR3. With 3 bases removed from V and 7 bases from J, the gap between germline ends came to 10 bases. Germline CDR1 reads MNHEY; CDR2 reads SMNVEV (reference sequence). The CDR3 loop reads CASSFSRGNEQFF. As DNA, the CDR3 is TGTGCCAGCAGTTTTAGCAGGGGTAATGAGCAGTTCTTC.

The V call is TRBV6-5, the J call TRBJ1-1; unclear D gene. The germline V and J ends were trimmed by 3 bases and 1 base, with 9 bases remaining between them. Per the germline V gene, CDR1 is MNHEY and CDR2 is SVGAGI. This CDR3 spans 14 amino acids. The CDR3 bases are TGTGCCAGCAGTTATCTTGAGGGGAACACTGAAGCTTTCTTT. Encoded protein: CASSYLEGNTEAFF.

The rearrangement links TRBV9 to TRBJ1-2; no clear D. This CDR3 has 15 residues. V was clipped by 4 bases and J by 3 bases, with 16 bases between them. Germline assignment: CDR1 SGDLS and CDR2 YYNGEE. The chain's CDR3 is CASSPLGQAYYGYTF. For the CDR3, the DNA is TGTGCCAGCAGCCCACTCGGGCAGGCCTACTATGGCTACACCTTC.